A selection of T cell receptor beta chains follows, all from one sample in a study of molecular identifiers for immune sequencing clone quantification. TCRdb re-analysed the PCR reads in MiXCR, keeping a single row per CDR3 protein. The sample records about 510,000 distinct CDR3 sequences, around 23% being singletons. Specimen: naive CD8+ T cells from blood, with Jurkat cell RNA spiked in. The receptors derive from a human donor in good health. Some libraries in this study had Jurkat cell RNA spiked in. CDR3s include the opening cysteine and the closing phenylalanine or tryptophan.

CDR3aa,v_gene,j_gene
CASSLYTGGDEQYF,TRBV5-1,TRBJ2-7
CSARDENGEQFF,TRBV20-1,TRBJ2-1
CASSQGHRDYEQYF,TRBV4-1,TRBJ2-7
CASAQEHQGGNQPQHF,TRBV4-3,TRBJ1-5
CASSEQGPETQYF,TRBV19,TRBJ2-5
CASSENGKANYGYTF,TRBV2,TRBJ1-2
CAWRTPLGANVLTF,TRBV30,TRBJ2-6
CASSKPGLAEYEQYF,TRBV7-2,TRBJ2-7
CASSHTRDGHEQYF,TRBV14,TRBJ2-7
CASSFELTNEKLFF,TRBV4-1,TRBJ1-4
CASSPRGGGGTQYF,TRBV7-6,TRBJ2-3
CSAYAGTGGYEQYF,TRBV20-1,TRBJ2-7
CASSSPDTNYYTDTQYF,TRBV7-2,TRBJ2-3
CASSLKPSSYNEQFF,TRBV12-3/TRBV12-4,TRBJ2-1
CATSRGHTGVPSYEQYF,TRBV15,TRBJ2-7